Shown below are 25 T cell receptor beta chains from a single sample sequenced in a study of blood T cells in healthy people across ages. A second PCR, run for roughly 7 to 11 cycles, used a sample-barcoded 5' primer plus a J-beta primer mix. A single record per CDR3 protein comes from TCRdb applying MiXCR to the 5' RACE reads. The sample contains 1.2 million to 1.5 million distinct CDR3 sequences, approximately 59% of which appear only once. The specimen was blood. The source of these receptors is a man aged 18 to 30 in good health.

The chain couples TRBV25-1 to TRBJ2-3; tentative D call: TRBD1 (5 bases). From germline, CDR1 is MGHDK and CDR2 SYGVNS. The V and J ends lost 3 bases and 3 bases respectively, with 10 bases between them. The CDR3 has 14 residues. In DNA, the CDR3 is TGTGCCAGCAGTGATGGACACCGTACAGATACGCAGTATTTT. Its translation: CASSDGHRTDTQYF.

The chain joins TRBV7-2 to TRBJ2-5; D gene unclear. Trimming pared 1 base from V and 11 bases from J, leaving 14 bases between. The CDR3 runs 13 residues. Looked up from germline, CDR1 is SGHTA and CDR2 is FQGNSA. The chain's CDR3 is CASSLDGRLEQYF. The CDR3 DNA reads as TGTGCCAGCAGCTTAGACGGGCGATTGGAGCAGTACTTC.

The chain combines TRBV3-1 with TRBJ2-4; 12 bases are a match to TRBD2. Germline trimming cut 3 bases from V and 13 bases from J; bases unmatched to any gene: 10. Germline CDR1 LGHDT, CDR2 YNNKEL (reference sequence). The CDR3 loop spans 15 amino acids. CDR3 DNA: TGTGCCAGCAGCCAGGGGGCTAGCGGGGGGGGACAGCAGTACTTC. Amino acid sequence: CASSQGASGGGQQYF.

This clonotype has only one observation. This chain uses TRBV7-9 with TRBJ2-1; the D call may be TRBD1 or TRBD2 (7 bases each). Trimming pared 7 bases from V and 13 bases from J, leaving 26 bases between. The germline gives CDR1 SEHNR, CDR2 FQNEAQ (reference sequence). The CDR3 consists of 15 residues. Here the CDR3 DNA reads TGTGCCAGCACCCTCAGCGGGACAGAACAAGAGACCCAGTTCTTC. Encoded protein: CASTLSGTEQETQFF.

V usage is TRBV21-1 and J usage is TRBJ2-4; the table calls TRBD1, which could not be checked here. TRBV21-1 is a known pseudogene. The CDR3 has 12 residues. CDR3: CASSREGQVGYF. The CDR3 bases are TGTGCCAGCAGCAGAGAGGGACAGGTCGGGTACTTC.

The chain employs TRBV14 and TRBJ2-4; either TRBD1 or TRBD2 may fit D (6 bases each). Germline V CDR1 and CDR2: SGHDN, FVKESK. The V gene lost 4 bases and the J gene lost 2 bases, with 18 bases spanning the gap. This CDR3 spans 17 amino acids. CDR3 loop: CASSPGGLQRPKNIQYF. Written as DNA, the CDR3 is TGTGCCAGCAGCCCCGGGGGCCTCCAGCGTCCCAAAAACATTCAGTACTTC.

This chain joins TRBV24-1 and TRBJ2-7, with D perhaps given as TRBD1 or TRBD2 (5 bases each). Germline CDR1 KGHDR, CDR2 SFDVKD. The CDR3 runs to 13 residues. Trimming removed 0 bases at V and 6 bases at J, with 8 bases between. CDR3 DNA: TGTGCCACCAGTGATTTGGGGGCGGGCGAGCAGTACTTC. Its protein product is CATSDLGAGEQYF.

The chain carries TRBV29-1 and TRBJ2-1, with 7 bases that match TRBD2. Germline assignment: CDR1 SQVTM and CDR2 ANQGSEA. This CDR3 contains 16 residues. J lost 0 bases, V lost 6 bases, and 11 bases had no gene match. As DNA, the CDR3 is TGCAGCGTCTGCCCCTCTAGCGGAAGCTCCTACAATGAGCAGTTCTTC. Protein sequence: CSVCPSSGSSYNEQFF.

The chain couples TRBV4-2 to TRBJ2-7, with TRBD2 matching over 13 bases. With V trimmed by 3 bases and J by 2 bases, 1 base remained unmatched. The CDR3 has 15 amino acids. Germline V lookup: CDR1 LGHNA, CDR2 YNFKEQ. The CDR3, as DNA: TGTGCCAGCAGCCATACTAGCGGGGGGGCCTACGAGCAGTACTTC. It encodes CASSHTSGGAYEQYF.

This chain joins TRBV7-2 and TRBJ2-1, with D perhaps given as TRBD1 or TRBD2 (5 bases each). Germline V gives CDR1 SGHTA, CDR2 FQGNSA. The CDR3 runs to 15 residues. V was clipped by 10 bases and J by 2 bases, with 18 bases between them. CDR3 in DNA: TGTGCCATTACCGTAAAAAGGGGAGCCTACAATGAGCAGTTCTTC. This sequence encodes CAITVKRGAYNEQFF.

The sample holds a few counts of this clonotype. V gene TRBV10-1 combines with J gene TRBJ2-7; TRBD1 or TRBD2 may be the D gene (5 bases each). The CDR3 is 13 residues long. Per germline, CDR1 WNHNN and CDR2 SYGVQD (reference sequence). The V end was cut by 10 bases, the J end by 2 bases, with 15 bases between. In DNA form, the CDR3 reads TGCGCCACCAGACGGGGCAGGCCCTACGAGCAGTACTTC. Amino acid sequence: CATRRGRPYEQYF.

The rearrangement joins TRBV10-3 to TRBJ2-7; D is unresolved. The V gene's germline CDR1 is ENHRY and CDR2 SYGVKD. The V end was cut by 2 bases, the J end by 2 bases, with 4 bases between. The CDR3 loop spans 12 amino acids. The CDR3 DNA follows: TGTGCCATCAGTGAGAGGGCCTACGAGCAGTACTTC. Its protein is CAISERAYEQYF.

This chain uses TRBV20-1 with TRBJ2-5; D is undetermined. CDR3 size: 13 residues. V was trimmed by 0 bases and J by 5 bases, leaving 10 bases between them. Germline V gene lookup returns CDR1 DFQATT and CDR2 SNEGSKA (reference sequence). The DNA of the CDR3 is TGCAGTGCTAGAGACCGAGAGTGGGAGACCCAGTACTTC. It specifies CSARDREWETQYF.

The rearrangement links TRBV13 to TRBJ2-1, with D maybe TRBD2 (6 bases). Trimming shortened V by 0 bases and J by 8 bases, and 11 bases separated the two germline ends. The germline V gene encodes CDR1 PRHDT and CDR2 FYEKMQ (reference sequence). The CDR3 is made up of 14 amino acids. The DNA of the CDR3 is TGTGCCAGCAGCTTAGGACTAGCAGTCGATGAGCAGTTCTTC. Encoded protein: CASSLGLAVDEQFF.

This clonotype was seen only once. The J gene is TRBJ2-7, the V gene TRBV27, with TRBD1 matching 7 bases. This CDR3 is built from 15 residues. J lost 0 bases, V lost 4 bases, and 6 bases had no gene match. Germline assignment: CDR1 MNHEY and CDR2 SMNVEV (reference sequence). The CDR3 here is CASSSLQGNSYEQYF. In nucleotides, the CDR3 is TGTGCCAGCAGTTCCCTACAGGGGAACTCCTACGAGCAGTACTTC.

The chain combines TRBV7-9 with TRBJ2-5; no firm D call. Germline CDR1 is SEHNR and CDR2 is FQNEAQ (reference sequence). CDR3 size: 14 residues. V gave up 1 base and J gave up 5 bases, with 11 bases separating them. CDR3 region: CASSLGGRRETQYF. The DNA for the CDR3 is TGTGCCAGCAGCTTAGGGGGAAGAAGGGAGACCCAGTACTTC.

The gene calls are TRBV10-3 and TRBJ2-1, with TRBD1 identical over 7 bases. J gave up 1 base and V 6 bases, and 6 bases lay outside the gene matches. The CDR3 has 15 amino acids. Germline V gene sequence: CDR1 ENHRY, CDR2 SYGVKD. The CDR3 loop reads CAISDRDSSYNEQFF. CDR3 coding DNA: TGTGCCATCAGCGACAGGGACAGTTCCTACAATGAGCAGTTCTTC.

The sample holds a few counts of this clonotype. The rearrangement links TRBV20-1 to TRBJ1-2, with TRBD1 as a possible D gene (6 bases). The germline V gene has CDR1 DFQATT and CDR2 SNEGSKA (reference sequence). The CDR3 contains 13 residues. V lost 3 bases to trimming and J lost 3 bases, with 11 bases between them. The CDR3 sequence is CSARGEGDYGYTF. The CDR3 coding sequence is TGCAGTGCTAGGGGGGAGGGGGACTATGGCTACACCTTC.

This sequence joins TRBV11-2 and TRBJ2-7; D perhaps matches TRBD2 (5 bases). Looked up from germline, CDR1 is SGHAT and CDR2 is FQNNGV. The CDR3 spans 16 residues. Trimming took off 1 base at V and 5 bases at J, with 18 bases between the two ends. CDR3 in amino acids: CASSLVLTSGENEQYF. In DNA, the CDR3 is TGTGCCAGCAGCTTAGTTCTTACTAGTGGTGAGAACGAGCAGTACTTC.

The V and J genes are TRBV27 and TRBJ2-1; the match to TRBD2 covers 8 bases. CDR3 length: 15 residues. The V segment lost 0 bases and the J segment 9 bases; nucleotides outside the gene matches: 7. The germline CDR1 and CDR2 sequences are MNHEY and SMNVEV (reference sequence). The chain's CDR3 is CASSLSRRGASEQFF. CDR3 coding DNA: TGTGCCAGCAGTTTATCAAGGCGGGGGGCTAGTGAGCAGTTCTTC.

This clonotype was detected only once. This chain links TRBV20-1 with TRBJ1-6, with D perhaps TRBD1 (5 bases). CDR1 and CDR2 (germline): DFQATT, SNEGSKA (reference sequence). V dropped 3 bases and J dropped 11 bases, with 14 bases sitting between them. CDR3 size: 13 residues. The CDR3 region has the DNA TGCAGTGCTAGTCCGGGACTTCTGCCACCCCTCCACTTT. It yields the protein CSASPGLLPPLHF.

V gene TRBV6-6 combines with J gene TRBJ2-5; no clear D. This CDR3 has 15 amino acids. Trimming cost V 2 bases and J 5 bases, with 15 bases left between them. The germline CDR1 and CDR2 sequences are MNHNY and SVGAGI (reference sequence). CDR3 sequence (DNA): TGTGCCAGCAGTTACAGCTCCTCCAGCAGGGAGACCCAGTACTTC. Its translation is CASSYSSSSRETQYF.

The J gene is TRBJ2-5, the V gene TRBV11-1; 8 bases match TRBD2. The CDR3 is made up of 16 amino acids. V was clipped by 7 bases and J by 1 base; unmatched bases: 11. CDR1 and CDR2 from the germline V gene are SGHAT and FQDESV (reference sequence). The CDR3 spells CASTKLAVGAQETQYF. The CDR3 nucleotides read TGTGCCAGCACAAAACTAGCGGTAGGCGCCCAAGAGACCCAGTACTTC. Supplemented by reference TRBV11-1 and TRBJ2-5, the full variable domain reads EAEVAQSPRYKITEKSQAVAFWCDPISGHATLYWYRQILGQGPELLVQFQDESVVDDSQLPKDRFSAERLKGVDSTLKIQPAELGDSAMYLCASTKLAVGAQETQYFGPGTRLLVL.

V usage is TRBV15 and J usage is TRBJ2-7, with a possible D match to TRBD1 (7 bases). Germline CDR1 LNHNV, CDR2 YYDKDF (reference sequence). The V gene lost 6 bases and the J gene lost 7 bases, with 22 bases spanning the gap. The CDR3 has 15 residues. The CDR3 nucleotides read TGTGCCACCAGGAACAACAGGGGAGGCCACGATGAGCAGTACTTC. It encodes CATRNNRGGHDEQYF.

The chain recombines TRBV9 with TRBJ2-7; 9 nucleotides agree with TRBD1. V shed 3 bases, J shed 1 base, and the junction held 5 bases outside the gene matches. The CDR3 runs to 15 residues. Germline V lookup: CDR1 SGDLS, CDR2 YYNGEE. As DNA, the CDR3 is TGTGCCAGCAGCGGGGGGACAGGGAGGTCCTACGAGCAGTACTTC. The encoded protein is CASSGGTGRSYEQYF.